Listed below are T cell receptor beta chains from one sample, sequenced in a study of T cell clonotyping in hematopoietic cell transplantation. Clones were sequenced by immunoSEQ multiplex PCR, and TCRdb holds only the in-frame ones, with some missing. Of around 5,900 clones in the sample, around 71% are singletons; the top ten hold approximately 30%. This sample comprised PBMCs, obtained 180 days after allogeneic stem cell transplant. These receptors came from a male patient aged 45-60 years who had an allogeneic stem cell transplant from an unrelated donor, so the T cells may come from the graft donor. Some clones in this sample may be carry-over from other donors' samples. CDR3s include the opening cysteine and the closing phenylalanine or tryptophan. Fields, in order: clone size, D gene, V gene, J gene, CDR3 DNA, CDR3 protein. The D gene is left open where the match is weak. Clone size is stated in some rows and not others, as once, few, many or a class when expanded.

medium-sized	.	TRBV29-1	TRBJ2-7	TGCAGCGTGTACACAGATACAAGCTCCTACGAGCAGTACTTC	CSVYTDTSSYEQYF
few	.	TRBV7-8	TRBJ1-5	TGTGCCAGCAGCTGGGGGCTCGAACAGCCCCAGCATTTT	CASSWGLEQPQHF
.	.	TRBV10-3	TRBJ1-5	TGTGCCATCAGCGACTTCTGGGGCAATCAGCCCCAGCATTTT	CAISDFWGNQPQHF
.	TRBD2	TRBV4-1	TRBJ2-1	TGCGCCAGCAGCTCAGGGCGGGACGCTAATTATGGGAGGGATGAGCAGTTCTTC	CASSSGRDANYGRDEQFF
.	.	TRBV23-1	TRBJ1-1	TGCGCCAGCAGTCAATCCTCGGGCCAGGGTCACACTGAAGCTTTCTTT	CASSQSSGQGHTEAFF
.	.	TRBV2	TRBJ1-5	TGTGCCAGCCGTGAGGGGTATAGCAATCAGCCCCAGCATTTT	CASREGYSNQPQHF
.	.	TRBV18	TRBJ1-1	TGTGCCAGCTCACCAACGGGGCGGGATGCTGAAGCTTTCTTT	CASSPTGRDAEAFF
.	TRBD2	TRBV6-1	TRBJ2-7	TGTGCCAGCAGTGAATGGGGACTAGCGGGTATCTACGAGCAGTACTTC	CASSEWGLAGIYEQYF
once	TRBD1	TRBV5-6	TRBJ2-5	TGTGCCAGCAGCTTGGATCGGACAGGGCTAGAGACCCAGTACTTC	CASSLDRTGLETQYF
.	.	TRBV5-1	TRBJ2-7	TGCGCCAGCAGCCCGACCCCTTCCGACAGGACCTACGAGCAGTACTTC	CASSPTPSDRTYEQYF
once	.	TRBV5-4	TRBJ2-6	TGTGCCAGCAGCTTGGGAGCTCCTGGGGCCAACGTCCTGACTTTC	CASSLGAPGANVLTF
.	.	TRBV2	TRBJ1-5	TGTGCCAGCAGGCCGTTTAGCAATCAGCCCCAGCATTTT	CASRPFSNQPQHF
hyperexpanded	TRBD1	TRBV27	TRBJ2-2	TGTGCCAGCAGTTTACGAGGGTTCCAGGGGGCCGGGGAGCTGTTTTTT	CASSLRGFQGAGELFF
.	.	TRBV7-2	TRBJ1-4	TGTGCCAGCAGCTTACAGTCGGGTGAAAAACTGTTTTTT	CASSLQSGEKLFF
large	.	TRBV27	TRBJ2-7	TGTGCCAGCAGTTCGGTAGGGTACGAGCAGTACTTC	CASSSVGYEQYF
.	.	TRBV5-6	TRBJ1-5	TGTGCCAGCAGCTTGGGTAGCAATCAGCCCCAGCATTTT	CASSLGSNQPQHF
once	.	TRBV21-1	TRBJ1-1	TGTGCCAGCAAAAGGGTCGGGGCTGAAGCTTTCTTT	CASKRVGAEAFF
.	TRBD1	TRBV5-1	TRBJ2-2	TGCGCCAGCAGCACTGGACAGGGATCGACCGGGGAGCTGTTTTTT	CASSTGQGSTGELFF
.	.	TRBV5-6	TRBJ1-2	TGTGCCAGCAGCTTGCCCCGGACGGCTGACTATGGCTACACCTTC	CASSLPRTADYGYTF
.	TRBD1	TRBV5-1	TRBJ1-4	TGCGCCAGCAGCTTAACAGGGGCAACTAATGAAAAACTGTTTTTT	CASSLTGATNEKLFF
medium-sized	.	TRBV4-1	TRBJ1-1	TGCGCCAGCAGCACACGGACGGAAAACACTGAAGCTTTCTTT	CASSTRTENTEAFF
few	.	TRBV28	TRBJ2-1	TGTGCCAGCAGGGAGGACAGCGACAGATCAGGTGATGAGCAGTTCTTC	CASREDSDRSGDEQFF
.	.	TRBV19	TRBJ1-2	TGTGCCAGTAGTATAGTAAGGTTTAACTATGGCTACACCTTC	CASSIVRFNYGYTF